These T cell receptor beta chains were read from a single sample in a study of blood T cells in healthy people across ages. MiXCR, run by TCRdb on the 5' RACE reads, gives a single entry per CDR3 protein. This sample has roughly 1.4 million distinct CDR3 sequences; around 59% occur once, and the top ten carry over 6.5%. The sequencing input was blood. Receptor source: a man between 18 and 35 years old in good health. The CDR3 runs from the conserved cysteine through the conserved F or W. The D gene is left open where the match is weak. The size entry is marked missing in some rows and otherwise reads once, few, many or a size class.

>13|TRBV4-2|once|TRBJ2-5|-
TGTGCCAGCAGCCAAGAGGGTTTGGAGACCCAGTACTTC
CASSQEGLETQYF
>14|TRBV28|-|TRBJ2-7|-
TGTGCCAGCAGTCTCGGCCCCTCATTGAACGAGCAGTACTTC
CASSLGPSLNEQYF
>13|TRBV20-1|few|TRBJ2-3|-
TGCAGGCCTGAGGAGTGCTTCACAGATACGCAGTATTTT
CRPEECFTDTQYF
>13|TRBV14|-|TRBJ2-7|-
TGTGCCAGCAGCCAACGAACCAGACCCGAGCAGTACTTC
CASSQRTRPEQYF
>16|TRBV7-2|-|TRBJ2-3|TRBD2
TGTGCCAGCAGCTTAACTAGCGGGTGGGAAGGAGATACGCAGTATTTT
CASSLTSGWEGDTQYF
>15|TRBV10-1|-|TRBJ2-7|TRBD1
TGCGCCAGCAGCTCCGGGACAGGGTTGTTCAGCGAGCAGTACTTC
CASSSGTGLFSEQYF
>18|TRBV7-9|-|TRBJ1-2|-
TGTGCCAGCAGCTTAGGACCCCCCCGGACACCCCCTACCTATGGCTACACCTTC
CASSLGPPRTPPTYGYTF
>19|TRBV7-2|-|TRBJ2-1|TRBD2
TGTGCCAGCAGCTTAGGAGGCTCCGGTGCTAGCGGGAGGGCCGGGGAGCAGTTCTTC
CASSLGGSGASGRAGEQFF
>14|TRBV4-3|-|TRBJ1-6|-
TGCGCCAGCAGCCAGTCGGACAGAAAATCACCCCTCCACTTT
CASSQSDRKSPLHF
>14|TRBV4-1|-|TRBJ2-7|-
TGCGCCAGCAGCCATCCGGACAGTTCCTACGAGCAGTACTTC
CASSHPDSSYEQYF
>13|TRBV20-1|-|TRBJ1-1|-
TGCAGTGCTATGGGGGTATCGGACACTGAAGCTTTCTTT
CSAMGVSDTEAFF
>15|TRBV6-2/TRBV6-3|-|TRBJ2-7|TRBD2
TGTGCCAGCATCCCCGAGCGGGGGACAACCTACGAGCAGTACTTC
CASIPERGTTYEQYF
>14|TRBV5-1|-|TRBJ2-1|TRBD1
TGCGCCAGCAGCTTCAGGGGGCCAGGGGGCGAGCAGTTCTTC
CASSFRGPGGEQFF
>16|TRBV11-2|-|TRBJ2-3|-
TGTGCCAGCAGCTTAGATCCAGGGACTAGCACAGATACGCAGTATTTT
CASSLDPGTSTDTQYF
>15|TRBV12-3/TRBV12-4|-|TRBJ1-4|-
TGTGCCAGCACCCCTCGGGACTCACGGGGGGAAAAACTGTTTTTT
CASTPRDSRGEKLFF
>12|TRBV27|-|TRBJ2-7|TRBD1
TGTGCCAGGATTGGACAGGGTCACGAGCAGTACTTC
CARIGQGHEQYF
>14|TRBV24-1|-|TRBJ2-3|TRBD1
TGTGCCACCGGCGGAGGAAGGGGGCGAGATACGCAGTATTTT
CATGGGRGRDTQYF
>15|TRBV9|-|TRBJ2-3|-
TGTGCCAGCAGCCCAGGGGGGACACCCACGGATACGCAGTATTTT
CASSPGGTPTDTQYF
>15|TRBV6-4|-|TRBJ2-1|TRBD1
TGTGCCAGCAGTGTGGAAGGGACAGGGAACAATGAGCAGTTCTTC
CASSVEGTGNNEQFF
>16|TRBV7-9|-|TRBJ2-5|-
TGTGCCAGCAGCTTAAATCGGCTAGTGGAGAAAGAGACCCAGTACTTC
CASSLNRLVEKETQYF
>13|TRBV12-3/TRBV12-4|-|TRBJ1-2|-
TGTGCCAGCAGTATCCCTGACACCCATGGCTACACCTTC
CASSIPDTHGYTF
>16|TRBV4-2|-|TRBJ2-2|TRBD1
TGTGCCAGCAGCCGAACCGGGACAGGGAACACCGGGGAGCTGTTTTTT
CASSRTGTGNTGELFF
>15|TRBV9|once|TRBJ2-1|TRBD2
TGTGCCAGCAGCGTGTCTAGCGGAAACTACAATGAGCAGTTCTTC
CASSVSSGNYNEQFF
>16|TRBV4-2|few|TRBJ2-7|TRBD2
TGTGCCAGCAGCCAAGAGGTTCTAGCGGGAAGAAAGGAGCAGTACTTC
CASSQEVLAGRKEQYF
>20|TRBV4-1|-|TRBJ2-2|TRBD2
TGCGCCAGCAGCCAAGTGGGCGCGGGACTAGGTCCTCCGAACACCGGGGAGCTGTTTTTT
CASSQVGAGLGPPNTGELFF
>15|TRBV7-2|-|TRBJ2-3|-
TGTGCCAGCAGCCCCGCGGGACTCGGCACAGATACGCAGTATTTT
CASSPAGLGTDTQYF
>17|TRBV13|-|TRBJ2-3|TRBD2
TGTGCCAGCAGCCACCCAAGGGGTAGCGGGTGGTCAGATACGCAGTATTTT
CASSHPRGSGWSDTQYF
>18|TRBV11-2|-|TRBJ2-3|TRBD2
TGTGCCAGCAGCTTGTGGGCCCTTGCTAGCGGGGGCACAGATACGCAGTATTTT
CASSLWALASGGTDTQYF
>13|TRBV29-1|-|TRBJ2-3|TRBD2
TGCAGCGCTAGCGGGAGAGCGGTAGATACGCAGTATTTT
CSASGRAVDTQYF
>16|TRBV11-2|-|TRBJ2-3|TRBD2
TGTGCCAGCAGCCTTCGGACTAGCCGCCGCTCAGATACGCAGTATTTT
CASSLRTSRRSDTQYF
>16|TRBV3-1|-|TRBJ2-1|TRBD2
TGTGCCAGCAGCCAAGCCTTAGCGGGGGGTAAGAATGAGCGGTTCTTC
CASSQALAGGKNERFF
>15|TRBV7-8|-|TRBJ1-4|-
TGTGCCAGCAGCTTTAAGACAGCAACTAATGAAAAACTGTTTTTT
CASSFKTATNEKLFF
>10|TRBV21-1|few|TRBJ1-2|-
TGTGCCAGCAGCAAGCCTGGCTACACCTTC
CASSKPGYTF
>16|TRBV28|-|TRBJ2-4|-
TGTGCCAGCAGTTTAGGAACCCAGCGATCACCCCAGGAGCAGTACTTC
CASSLGTQRSPQEQYF
>13|TRBV11-2|-|TRBJ2-7|-
TGTGCCAGCAGCTCTCTCTTCTCCGACGAGCAGTACTTC
CASSSLFSDEQYF
>17|TRBV7-2|-|TRBJ2-5|TRBD2
TGTGCCAGCAGCTCAGGGACTAGCGGGAGGTATGAAGAGACCCAGTACTTC
CASSSGTSGRYEETQYF
>16|TRBV28|-|TRBJ1-2|-
TGTGCCAGCAGTTCCCCTCCGGGGGACTCCCTCTATGGCTACACCTTC
CASSSPPGDSLYGYTF
>12|TRBV29-1|-|TRBJ1-2|TRBD1
TGCAGCGTTGAAGATCTGGGGACAGGGCACACCTTC
CSVEDLGTGHTF
>15|TRBV9|few|TRBJ2-1|TRBD2
TGTGCCAGCAGCGTGGGACTAGCGGATACCAATGAGCAGTTCTTC
CASSVGLADTNEQFF
>14|TRBV7-2|-|TRBJ2-3|-
TGTGCCAGCAGCTTAGGTTTTAGCACAGATACGCAGTATTTT
CASSLGFSTDTQYF
>11|TRBV25-1|-|TRBJ1-4|-
TGTGCCAGCAGTGAGGAAGAAAAACTGTTTTTT
CASSEEEKLFF